The 32 T cell receptor beta chains below were found in one sample sequenced in a study of blood T cell repertoires in COVID-19 (dated by TCRdb to about 2020). Receptor amplification or capture employed the immunoSEQ multiplex PCR assay. What TCRdb holds here is the immuneACCESS table cut down to in-frame rearrangements. Part of the clones is not present; checked against another copy, under half of the missing clones reflect an unresolved V gene, and the others are unexplained. For this sample there are nearly 40,000 clones; 85% to 90% appear just once. The ten largest clones add up to around 20% of the sample. The sample comprised peripheral blood. These receptors all stem from a man aged 50 to 60 in a cohort sampled during active COVID-19.

The CDR3 DNA is TGTGCCAGCAGTTTGGGGGGGGCGTTTCGCGAAAAACTGTTTTTT. Its protein is CASSLGGAFREKLFF. The chain is built from TRBV27 and TRBJ1-4, with D perhaps TRBD1 (6 bases). CDR3 size: 15 residues. Trimming took off 3 bases at V and 8 bases at J, with 16 bases between the two ends. Germline V lookup: CDR1 MNHEY, CDR2 SMNVEV (reference sequence).

CDR3 DNA: TGTGCCAGCGCTGGGCGGGGGACGCAAGAGACCCAGTACTTC. Its translation: CASAGRGTQETQYF. V is TRBV7-9 and J is TRBJ2-5; TRBD2 matches 7 bases. This CDR3 region has 14 residues. Germline assignment: CDR1 SEHNR and CDR2 FQNEAQ (reference sequence). V lost 8 bases, J lost 2 bases, and 8 bases stayed unmatched. The whole variable domain, remainder taken from reference TRBV7-9 and TRBJ2-5, is DTGVSQNPRHKITKRGQNVTFRCDPISEHNRLYWYRQTLGQGPEFLTYFQNEAQLEKSRLLSDRFSAERPKGSFSTLEIQRTEQGDSAMYLCASAGRGTQETQYFGPGTRLLVL.

J is TRBJ2-1 and V is TRBV7-8; D is unresolved. Per germline, CDR1 SGHVS and CDR2 FQNEAQ. The CDR3 extends over 15 amino acids. V was shortened by 2 bases and J by 10 bases, with 18 bases between the two germline ends. The CDR3 sequence: CASSLLAVSRGEQFF. CDR3 sequence (DNA): TGTGCCAGCAGCTTATTGGCGGTCTCACGTGGGGAGCAGTTCTTC.

The gene calls are TRBV24-1 and TRBJ2-2, with a weak D call TRBD1 (5 bases). The CDR3 totals 16 residues. V shed 1 base and J shed 5 bases, with 13 bases lying between them. CDR1 and CDR2 (germline): KGHDR, SFDVKD. The CDR3 region is CATSDLRRGRTGELFF. The DNA for the CDR3 is TGTGCCACCAGTGATTTACGAAGGGGAAGAACCGGGGAGCTGTTTTTT.

This chain uses TRBV5-1 with TRBJ2-3, with a weak D call TRBD2 (5 bases). The V gene lost 4 bases and the J gene lost 6 bases, with 18 bases spanning the gap. CDR1 and CDR2 (germline): SGHRS, YFSETQ. CDR3 length equals 15 residues. The CDR3 bases are TGCGCCAGCAGCCCTAGCATCACGGTAGTGGATACGCAGTATTTT. It yields the protein CASSPSITVVDTQYF.

V gene TRBV27 combines with J gene TRBJ2-7; D unclear. The CDR3 is 14 residues long. V was pared by 5 bases and J by 9 bases, with 20 bases between. Germline V gene data show CDR1 as MNHEY and CDR2 as SMNVEV (reference sequence). DNA of the CDR3: TGTGCCAGCAGTGATGGCCGGTTAGTACGAGGGCAGTACGTC. Amino acids: CASSDGRLVRGQYV.

The rearrangement uses TRBV5-1 and TRBJ1-5; 7 positions match TRBD1. With 3 bases clipped from V and 3 bases from J, the junction kept 3 bases outside the gene matches. The germline CDR1 and CDR2 sequences are SGHRS and YFSETQ. This CDR3 comprises 14 residues. The CDR3 region has the DNA TGCGCCAGCAGCTCCGGACAGGTCAATCAGCCCCAGCATTTT. It codes for CASSSGQVNQPQHF.

The chain has TRBV30 and TRBJ1-2; D is possibly TRBD1 (5 bases). The germline V gene encodes CDR1 GTSNPN and CDR2 SVGIG (reference sequence). The CDR3 length is 12 residues. V lost 3 bases and J 4 bases, leaving 9 bases between the germline ends. CDR3 sequence (DNA): TGTGCCTGGAGACTGACAGTCTATGGCTACACCTTC. Its translation: CAWRLTVYGYTF.

This clone was seen a single time. The V gene is TRBV7-9, the J gene TRBJ1-1, with D perhaps TRBD1 (5 bases). CDR3 length: 12 amino acids. V lost 11 bases and J 1 base, leaving 11 bases between the germline ends. Germline V lookup: CDR1 SEHNR, CDR2 FQNEAQ (reference sequence). DNA of the CDR3: TGTGCCGGGGGGATGGGGAACACTGAAGCTTTCTTT. Its translation: CAGGMGNTEAFF. The full variable domain, with the rest looked up from reference TRBV7-9 and TRBJ1-1, is DTGVSQNPRHKITKRGQNVTFRCDPISEHNRLYWYRQTLGQGPEFLTYFQNEAQLEKSRLLSDRFSAERPKGSFSTLEIQRTEQGDSAMYLCAGGMGNTEAFFGQGTRLTVV.

Notes on this clone: One junction end does not reproduce the germline sequence, and a read error may be involved. The genes are TRBV7-7 and TRBJ2-7, with TRBD2 identical over 9 bases. Germline values: CDR1 SSHAT, CDR2 FNYEAQ (reference sequence). This CDR3 is built from 15 residues. CDR3 in amino acids: CASSQGPSGTYEQYF. The CDR3 DNA reads TGTGCTAGCAGCCAGGGCCCTAGCGGGACCTACGAGCAGTACTTC.

Turning to this clone: The same CDR3 is also encoded by other DNA sequences in this sample. The chain recombines TRBV2 with TRBJ2-2; 8 nucleotides agree with TRBD2. V lost 4 bases, J lost 2 bases, and 9 bases stayed unmatched. Germline V CDR1 and CDR2: SNHLY, FYNNEI. The CDR3 totals 17 residues. DNA for the CDR3: TGTGCCAGCAGTGGAGCGGCGCGGGAGGTAAACACCGGGGAGCTGTTTTTT. It specifies CASSGAAREVNTGELFF.

CDR3 nucleotide sequence: TGTGCCAGCAGTTTCGGAGAGGGAGGGTGCTCCTATAATTCACCCCTCCACTTT. Protein sequence: CASSFGEGGCSYNSPLHF. The chain carries TRBV6-7 and TRBJ1-6; D gene unclear. TRBV6-7 is an ORF; its function is uncertain. CDR3 length equals 18 residues. Trimming shortened V by 4 bases and J by 0 bases, and 16 bases separated the two germline ends.

The chain uses TRBV10-3 and TRBJ2-7; 9 nucleotides match TRBD1. With V trimmed by 8 bases and J by 3 bases, 2 bases remained unmatched. Germline CDR1 reads ENHRY; CDR2 reads SYGVKD. The CDR3 totals 12 residues. The CDR3 DNA reads TGTGCCATCGGGGACAGGGACTACGAGCAGTACGTC. It translates to CAIGDRDYEQYV.

This clone was seen a few times. The chain has TRBV29-1 and TRBJ2-7, with TRBD1 as a possible D gene (6 bases). The V end lost 4 bases, the J end lost 6 bases, and 10 bases lay between the germline ends. Germline V gene sequence: CDR1 SQVTM, CDR2 ANQGSEA. The CDR3 loop spans 11 amino acids. CDR3: CSVGTASEQYV. As DNA, the CDR3 is TGCAGCGTTGGGACAGCTAGCGAGCAGTACGTC.

The chain carries TRBV9 and TRBJ2-6; the D is unclear. Trimming removed 4 bases at V and 1 base at J, with 3 bases between. CDR3 length: 13 amino acids. Germline loops: CDR1 SGDLS, CDR2 YYNGEE. Written as DNA, the CDR3 is TGTGCCAGCAGCCCATCTGGGGCCAACGTCCTGACTTTC. Amino acid sequence: CASSPSGANVLTF.

This rearrangement joins TRBV7-9 to TRBJ1-2, with 11 positions matching TRBD1. Germline V gives CDR1 SEHNR, CDR2 FQNEAQ (reference sequence). The CDR3 spans 16 residues. V lost 7 bases and J lost 5; bases outside the gene matches: 12. The DNA for the CDR3 is TGTGCCAGCATCCACGGACAGGGGGCTATGGGTTATGGCTACACCTTC. Its translation: CASIHGQGAMGYGYTF.

The chain combines TRBV5-4 with TRBJ2-3, with D possibly TRBD2 on 5 matching bases. V lost 9 bases to trimming and J lost 0 bases, with 14 bases between them. Germline V gives CDR1 SGHNT, CDR2 YYREEE (reference sequence). The CDR3 contains 14 residues. As DNA, the CDR3 is TGTGCCACCTCCGGACTGGAGAGCACAGATACGCAGTATTTT. It is translated as CATSGLESTDTQYF.

This chain joins TRBV2 and TRBJ2-2, with 8 bases aligning to TRBD2. Per germline, CDR1 SNHLY and CDR2 FYNNEI. This CDR3 comprises 15 residues. J was trimmed by 6 bases and V by 1 base; bases with no gene match: 4. In DNA form, the CDR3 reads TGTGCCAGCAGTGAAGTGGGGACTAGTTCCGGGGAGCTGTTTTTT. Translating gives CASSEVGTSSGELFF.

The count of this clone is one. The rearrangement uses TRBV24-1 and TRBJ2-5; TRBD2 matches at 11 bases. This CDR3 contains 18 residues. V shed 0 bases and J 0 bases; nucleotides not matched to a gene: 5. The V gene's germline CDR1 is KGHDR and CDR2 SFDVKD. CDR3 bases: TGTGCCACCAGTGATTTGCCGCTAGCGGGAGGAAACCAAGAGACCCAGTACTTC. It translates to CATSDLPLAGGNQETQYF.

The chain uses TRBV4-3 and TRBJ1-2; 9 bases line up with TRBD1. V lost 3 bases to trimming and J lost 7 bases; unmatched junction nucleotides: 6. Germline V gives CDR1 LGHNA, CDR2 YSLEER. The CDR3 extends over 14 amino acids. The CDR3 loop reads CASSHEQGALGYTF. The CDR3 nucleotides read TGCGCCAGCAGCCACGAACAGGGGGCTCTTGGCTACACCTTC.

The V and J genes are TRBV30 and TRBJ1-2, with D unresolved. The CDR3 has 15 residues. Trimming pared 1 base from V and 7 bases from J, leaving 19 bases between. CDR1 is GTSNPN and CDR2 is SVGIG in the germline V gene (reference sequence). The DNA for the CDR3 is TGTGCCTGGAGTGCCGTGGATGCGGGAGGAGGTGGCTACACCTTC. The encoded protein is CAWSAVDAGGGGYTF.

This sequence joins TRBV5-1 and TRBJ2-1; TRBD1 matches 7 bases. The germline V gene encodes CDR1 SGHRS and CDR2 YFSETQ. Trimming cost V 4 bases and J 3 bases; bases outside gene matches: 10. The CDR3 loop spans 16 amino acids. The CDR3 bases are TGCGCCAGCAGCCCCCGACAGGGCGGTAGCTACAATGAGCAGTTCTTC. Its protein is CASSPRQGGSYNEQFF.

CDR3 sequence reads: CASSDRVTASYEQYV. The CDR3 DNA reads as TGTGCCAGCAGTGACCGCGTGACAGCCTCCTACGAGCAGTACGTC. The rearrangement links TRBV6-4 to TRBJ2-7; D is possibly TRBD1 (5 bases). V gave up 2 bases and J gave up 0 bases, with 11 bases separating them. The CDR3 spans 15 residues. Germline values: CDR1 MRHNA, CDR2 SNTAGT.

V usage is TRBV10-3 and J usage is TRBJ1-2; D gene unclear. The CDR3 is made up of 14 amino acids. Trimming shortened V by 2 bases and J by 5 bases, and 12 bases separated the two germline ends. Germline assignment: CDR1 ENHRY and CDR2 SYGVKD. The CDR3 loop is CAISETRGGYGYTF. CDR3 in DNA: TGTGCCATCAGTGAGACGCGGGGAGGATATGGCTACACCTTC.

This clone appeared once. The V call is TRBV5-1, the J call TRBJ1-2, with 7 bases fitting TRBD1. CDR1 is SGHRS and CDR2 is YFSETQ in the germline V gene. The CDR3 has 14 amino acids. With V trimmed by 2 bases and J by 8 bases, 9 bases remained unmatched. The DNA for the CDR3 is TGCGCCAGCAGCTTTCTTCAGGGGGATAAAGGCTACACCTTC. It specifies CASSFLQGDKGYTF.

V and J are TRBV2 and TRBJ2-5; D is perhaps TRBD2 (6 bases). V lost 5 bases and J 4 bases, leaving 17 bases between the germline ends. Germline V gene sequence: CDR1 SNHLY, CDR2 FYNNEI. This CDR3 comprises 15 residues. The CDR3: CASSHSGYQGETQYF. The CDR3 region has the DNA TGTGCCAGCAGTCACAGCGGGTACCAGGGAGAGACCCAGTACTTC.

The chain combines TRBV30 with TRBJ1-2; D gene unclear. The V gene lost 2 bases and the J gene lost 8 bases, with 12 bases spanning the gap. CDR1 GTSNPN and CDR2 SVGIG come from the germline V gene (reference sequence). The CDR3 contains 12 residues. The DNA for the CDR3 is TGTGCCTGGAGTCTTGGACTGGAAGGCTACACCTTC. This codes for CAWSLGLEGYTF.

This clone appeared a single time. This rearrangement joins TRBV9 to TRBJ2-3, with a weak D call TRBD2 (6 bases). The CDR3 runs 12 residues. Per germline, CDR1 SGDLS and CDR2 YYNGEE. V dropped 4 bases and J dropped 6 bases, with 9 bases sitting between them. In DNA form, the CDR3 reads TGTGCCAGCAGCCTTGGGGGGGATACGCAGTATTTT. As protein: CASSLGGDTQYF.

This clone was picked up a small number of times. This sequence joins TRBV19 and TRBJ1-2, with TRBD1 identical over 12 bases. The CDR3 has 18 residues. CDR1 LNHDA and CDR2 SQIVND come from the germline V gene (reference sequence). Trimming at V came to 5 bases and at J to 4 bases, leaving 14 bases not matched to a gene. The DNA for the CDR3 is TGTGCCAGTAGTTATACCCCCGGGACAGGGGGCGTGAGCTATGGCTACACCTTC. This codes for CASSYTPGTGGVSYGYTF.

The chain carries TRBV27 and TRBJ2-7; TRBD2 matches 7 bases. This CDR3 contains 14 residues. Germline lookup yields CDR1 MNHEY and CDR2 SMNVEV (reference sequence). J was trimmed by 2 bases and V by 3 bases; bases with no gene match: 4. In nucleotides, the CDR3 is TGTGCCAGCAGTTTGGCTAGCGGAACCTACGAGCAGTACGTC. Translating it yields CASSLASGTYEQYV.

This chain uses TRBV29-1 with TRBJ2-2, with 12 bases aligning to TRBD2. CDR3 length equals 17 residues. V was pared by 6 bases and J by 2 bases, with 10 bases of the junction left unmatched. Germline CDR1 reads SQVTM; CDR2 reads ANQGSEA. The CDR3 protein is CSVAALAGGANTGELFF. Here the CDR3 DNA reads TGCAGCGTCGCTGCACTAGCGGGAGGAGCTAACACCGGGGAGCTGTTTTTT.

This chain joins TRBV19 and TRBJ2-1, with 8 bases matching TRBD2. The V segment lost 5 bases and the J segment 3 bases; nucleotides outside the gene matches: 9. The germline V gene encodes CDR1 LNHDA and CDR2 SQIVND (reference sequence). The length of the CDR3 is 16 residues. The CDR3 DNA sequence: TGTGCCAGTAGTCCAATTTTAGCGGGAAACTACAATGAGCAGTTCTTC. This encodes CASSPILAGNYNEQFF.